This is a list of T cell receptor beta chains from one sample in a study of cytomegalovirus exposure and HLA in healthy donors. Data came from immunoSEQ multiplex PCR; TCRdb stores just in-frame clones and leaves some out. The sample lists 200,000 to 250,000 clones, around 73% occurring once. Sequences were obtained from PBMCs. These receptors came from a woman aged 25 to 39 in good health and CMV-seronegative. Both conserved end residues are part of each CDR3. The D gene is left open where the match is weak. Clone size is stated in some rows and not others, as once, few, many or a class when expanded.

TRBV7-8	TRBJ2-7	-	-	CASSSTATYEQYF	TGTGCCAGCAGCTCGACAGCTACCTACGAGCAGTACTTC
TRBV6-6	TRBJ2-3	TRBD1	-	CASSGRDSSSTDTQYF	TGTGCCAGCAGCGGACGGGACAGCTCCAGCACAGATACGCAGTATTTT
TRBV5-1	TRBJ2-3	-	-	CASSLVPQDTSTDTQYF	TGCGCCAGCAGCTTGGTTCCCCAGGACACTAGCACAGATACGCAGTATTTT
TRBV7-3	TRBJ1-2	-	few	CASSLQGLDGYTF	TGTGCCAGCAGCCTTCAGGGGCTGGATGGCTACACCTTC
TRBV30	TRBJ1-1	-	once	CAWSATGYTTEAFF	TGTGCCTGGAGTGCAACAGGGTATACCACTGAAGCTTTCTTT
TRBV5-1	TRBJ1-2	-	-	CASSLASSNYGYTF	TGCGCCAGCAGCTTGGCCTCTTCTAACTATGGCTACACCTTC
TRBV5-1	TRBJ2-7	-	few	CASSLDSVAYEQYF	TGCGCCAGCAGCTTGGATTCCGTAGCCTACGAGCAGTACTTC
TRBV4-1	TRBJ2-1	-	-	CASSRLLARYNEQFF	TGCGCCAGCAGCCGGCTGCTAGCGCGATACAATGAGCAGTTCTTC
TRBV30	TRBJ1-2	-	-	CAFSLGTPNYGYPF	TGTGCCTTCTCTCTCGGGACTCCTAACTATGGCTACCCCTTC
TRBV5-1	TRBJ2-6	-	-	CASSWEVGAGANVLTF	TGCGCCAGCAGCTGGGAGGTAGGGGCTGGGGCCAACGTCCTGACTTTC